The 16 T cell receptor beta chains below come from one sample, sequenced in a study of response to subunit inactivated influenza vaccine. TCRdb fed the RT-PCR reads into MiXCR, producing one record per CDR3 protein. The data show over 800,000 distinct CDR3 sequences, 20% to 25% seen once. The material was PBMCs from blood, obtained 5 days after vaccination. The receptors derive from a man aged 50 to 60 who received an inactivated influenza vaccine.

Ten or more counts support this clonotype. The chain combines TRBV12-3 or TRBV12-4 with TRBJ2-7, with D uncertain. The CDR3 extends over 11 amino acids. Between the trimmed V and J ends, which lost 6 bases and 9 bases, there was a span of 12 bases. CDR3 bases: TGTGCCAGCAGCATAGATACGAGGCAGTACTTC. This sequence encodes CASSIDTRQYF.

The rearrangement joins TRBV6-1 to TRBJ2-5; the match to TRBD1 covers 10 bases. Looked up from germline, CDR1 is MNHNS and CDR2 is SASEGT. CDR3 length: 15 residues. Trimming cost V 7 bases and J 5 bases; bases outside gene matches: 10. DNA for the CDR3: TGTGCCAGCACCTTATGGGACAGGGGAGGTGAGACCCAGTACTTC. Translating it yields CASTLWDRGGETQYF.

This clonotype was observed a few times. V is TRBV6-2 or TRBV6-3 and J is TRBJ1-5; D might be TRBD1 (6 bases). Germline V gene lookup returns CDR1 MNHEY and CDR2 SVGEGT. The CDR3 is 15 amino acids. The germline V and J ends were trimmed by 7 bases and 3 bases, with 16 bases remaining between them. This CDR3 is CASKSLDRDNQPQHF. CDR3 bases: TGTGCCAGCAAATCCTTGGACAGAGACAATCAGCCCCAGCATTTT.

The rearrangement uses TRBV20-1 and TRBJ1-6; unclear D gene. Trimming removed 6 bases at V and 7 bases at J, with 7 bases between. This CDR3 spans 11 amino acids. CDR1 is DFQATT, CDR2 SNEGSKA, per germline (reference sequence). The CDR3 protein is CSAAYNSPLHF. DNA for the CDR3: TGCAGTGCCGCTTACAATTCACCCCTCCACTTT.

The chain's CDR3 is CSAPTSGRVDTQYF. For the CDR3, the DNA is TGCAGTGCGCCGACTAGCGGGAGAGTAGATACGCAGTATTTT. V and J are TRBV20-1 and TRBJ2-3; 12 bases are a match to TRBD2. CDR3 length: 14 residues. Germline assignment: CDR1 DFQATT and CDR2 SNEGSKA (reference sequence). The V and J ends lost 6 bases and 5 bases, in that order; junction bases with no gene match: 6.

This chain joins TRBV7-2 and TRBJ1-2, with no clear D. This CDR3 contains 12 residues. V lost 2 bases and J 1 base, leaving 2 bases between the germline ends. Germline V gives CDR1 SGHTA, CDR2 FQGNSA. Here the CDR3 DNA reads TGTGCCAGCAGCTTATATAACTATGGCTACACCTTC. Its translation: CASSLYNYGYTF. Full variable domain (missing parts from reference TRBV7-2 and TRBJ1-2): GAGVSQSPSNKVTEKGKDVELRCDPISGHTALYWYRQSLGQGLEFLIYFQGNSAPDKSGLPSDRFSAERTGGSVSTLTIQRTQQEDSAVYLCASSLYNYGYTFGSGTRLTVV.

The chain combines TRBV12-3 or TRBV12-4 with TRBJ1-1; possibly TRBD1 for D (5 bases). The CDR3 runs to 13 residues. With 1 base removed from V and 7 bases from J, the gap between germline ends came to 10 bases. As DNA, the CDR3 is TGTGCCAGCAGTTTAGGAGGGGTGGGTGAAGCTTTCTTT. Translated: CASSLGGVGEAFF.

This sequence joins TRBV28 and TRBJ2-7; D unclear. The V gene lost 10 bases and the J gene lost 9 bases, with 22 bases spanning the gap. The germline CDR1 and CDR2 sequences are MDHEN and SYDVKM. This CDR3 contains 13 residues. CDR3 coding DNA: TGTGCCATGGGCACCGGTCTCCTCTGCCCGCAGTACTTC. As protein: CAMGTGLLCPQYF.

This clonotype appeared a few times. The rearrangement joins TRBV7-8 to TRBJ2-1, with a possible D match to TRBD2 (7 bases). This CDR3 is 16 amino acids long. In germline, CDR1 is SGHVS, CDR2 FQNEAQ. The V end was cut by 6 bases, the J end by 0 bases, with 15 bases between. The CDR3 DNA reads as TGTGCCAGCAGGATAGGGAGGGGGGGCTCCTACAATGAGCAGTTCTTC. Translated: CASRIGRGGSYNEQFF.

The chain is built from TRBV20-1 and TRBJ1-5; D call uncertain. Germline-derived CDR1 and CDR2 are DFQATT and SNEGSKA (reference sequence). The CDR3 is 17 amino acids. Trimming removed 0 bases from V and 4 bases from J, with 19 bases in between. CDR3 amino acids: CSARDLSAGSLNQPQHF. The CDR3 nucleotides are TGCAGTGCTAGAGATCTCTCAGCAGGATCCCTTAATCAGCCCCAGCATTTT.

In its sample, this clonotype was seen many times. The CDR3 region has the DNA TGTGCCAGCAGCCTAACGGATCCCGGGGAGCTGTTTTTT. Its protein product is CASSLTDPGELFF. This chain connects TRBV12-3 or TRBV12-4 to TRBJ2-2, with D unclear. CDR3 length equals 13 residues. The ends were cut back, 6 bases at V and 6 bases at J, with 11 bases in the middle.

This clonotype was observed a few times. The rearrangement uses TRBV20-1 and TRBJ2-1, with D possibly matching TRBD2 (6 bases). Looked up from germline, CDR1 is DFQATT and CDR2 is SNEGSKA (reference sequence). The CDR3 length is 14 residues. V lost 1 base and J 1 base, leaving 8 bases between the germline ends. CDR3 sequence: CSARGRESYNEQFF. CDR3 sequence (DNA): TGCAGTGCTAGAGGCCGGGAGTCCTACAATGAGCAGTTCTTC.

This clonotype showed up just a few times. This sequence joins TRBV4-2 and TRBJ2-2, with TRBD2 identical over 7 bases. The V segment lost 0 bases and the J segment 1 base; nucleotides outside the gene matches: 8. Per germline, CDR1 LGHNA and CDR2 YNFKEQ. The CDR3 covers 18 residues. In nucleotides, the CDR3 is TGTGCCAGCAGCCAAGACGGGGGGAGGGCCGGGAACACCGGGGAGCTGTTTTTT. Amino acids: CASSQDGGRAGNTGELFF.

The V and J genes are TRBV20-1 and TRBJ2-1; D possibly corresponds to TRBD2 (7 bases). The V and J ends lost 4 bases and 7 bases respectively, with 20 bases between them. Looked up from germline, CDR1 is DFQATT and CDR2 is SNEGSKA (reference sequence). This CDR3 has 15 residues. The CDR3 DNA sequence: TGCAGTGCTAAGGGGGGGGATTTCCTTGGGAATGAGCAGTTCTTC. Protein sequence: CSAKGGDFLGNEQFF.

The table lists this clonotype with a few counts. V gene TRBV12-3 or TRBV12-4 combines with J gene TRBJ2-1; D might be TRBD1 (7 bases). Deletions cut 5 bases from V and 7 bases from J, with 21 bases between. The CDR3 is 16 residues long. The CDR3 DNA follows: TGTGCCAGCAGTGACCGCCAGGGGGAGGTTCGTAATGAGCAGTTCTTC. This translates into CASSDRQGEVRNEQFF.

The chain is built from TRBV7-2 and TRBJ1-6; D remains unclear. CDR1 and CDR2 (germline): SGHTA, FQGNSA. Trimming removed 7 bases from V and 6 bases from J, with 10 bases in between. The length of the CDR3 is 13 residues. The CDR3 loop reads CASKVRTNSPLHF. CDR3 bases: TGTGCCAGCAAGGTCAGAACTAATTCACCCCTCCACTTT.